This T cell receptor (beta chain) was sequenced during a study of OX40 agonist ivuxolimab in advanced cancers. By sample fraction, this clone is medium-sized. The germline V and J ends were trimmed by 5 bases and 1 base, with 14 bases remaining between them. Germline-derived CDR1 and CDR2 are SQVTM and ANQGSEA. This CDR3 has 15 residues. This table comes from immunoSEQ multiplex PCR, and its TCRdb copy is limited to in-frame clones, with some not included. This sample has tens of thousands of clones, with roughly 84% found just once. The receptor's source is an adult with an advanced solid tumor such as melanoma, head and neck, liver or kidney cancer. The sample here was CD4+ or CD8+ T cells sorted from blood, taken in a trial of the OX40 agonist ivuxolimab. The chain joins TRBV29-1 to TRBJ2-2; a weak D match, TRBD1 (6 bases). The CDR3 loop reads CSVPAGVLNTGELFF. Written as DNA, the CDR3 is TGCAGCGTTCCTGCAGGGGTTTTGAACACCGGGGAGCTGTTTTTT.